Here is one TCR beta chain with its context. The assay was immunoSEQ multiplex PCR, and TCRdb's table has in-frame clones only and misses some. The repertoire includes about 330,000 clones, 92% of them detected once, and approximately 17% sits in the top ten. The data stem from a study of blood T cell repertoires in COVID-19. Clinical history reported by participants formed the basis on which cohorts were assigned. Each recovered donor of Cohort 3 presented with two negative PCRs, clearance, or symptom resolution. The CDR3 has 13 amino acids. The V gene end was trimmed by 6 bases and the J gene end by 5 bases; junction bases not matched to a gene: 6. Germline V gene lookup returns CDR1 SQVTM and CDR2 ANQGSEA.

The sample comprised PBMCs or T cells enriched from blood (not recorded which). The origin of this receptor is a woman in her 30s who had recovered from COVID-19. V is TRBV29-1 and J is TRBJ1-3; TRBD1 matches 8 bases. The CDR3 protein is CSVGQGIRNTIYF. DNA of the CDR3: TGCAGCGTCGGACAGGGAATACGAAACACCATATATTTT.